This is a list of T cell receptor beta chains from one sample in a study of blood T cell repertoires in COVID-19. TCRdb keeps only in-frame clones here, not all; method: immunoSEQ multiplex PCR. The sample contains 300,000 or so clones, roughly nine tenths of which appear only once. Sequenced material: peripheral blood. These TCRs come from a man aged 18 to 30 who had recovered from COVID-19. Both conserved end residues are trimmed from each CDR3.

len,j_gene,v_gene,CDR3aa
12,TRBJ2-7,TRBV9,ASSVGQINYEQY
12,TRBJ1-4,TRBV6-1,ASSELGRVEKLF
14,TRBJ1-6,TRBV2,ASRTDRSSYNSPLH
13,TRBJ2-1,TRBV6-5,ASSPLAGGLYEQF
13,TRBJ2-3,TRBV28,ASKGAGGNTDTQY
17,TRBJ2-1,TRBV4-1,ASSQELNRGPGSYNEQF
10,TRBJ2-1,TRBV27,ASSLPGNEQF
10,TRBJ1-1,TRBV10-3,AISGGGAEAF
13,TRBJ1-5,TRBV2,ASSDWVGGNQPQH
18,TRBJ2-3,TRBV30,AWSVLGLAGGGPSTDTQY
10,TRBJ2-1,TRBV6-5,ASSYSGGEQF
14,TRBJ2-7,TRBV27,ASSTPLAGGIYEQY
12,TRBJ2-3,TRBV7-9,ASSSPRFGGTQY
11,TRBJ1-4,TRBV5-6,ASSLPLDEKLF
12,TRBJ1-1,TRBV3-1/TRBV3-2,ASSQAGRQGEAF
12,TRBJ1-5,TRBV19,ASTQIGGDQPQH
12,TRBJ1-4,TRBV15,ATSRDRGGEKLF
13,TRBJ1-2,TRBV3-1/TRBV3-2,ASSYLGQDVSGYT
11,TRBJ1-1,TRBV3-1/TRBV3-2,ASSQVGLTEAF
11,TRBJ1-1,TRBV5-4,ASRLDSSLMAF
9,TRBJ2-1,TRBV9,ASSVANEQF
15,TRBJ2-1,TRBV10-2,ASSRRLAGGPLNEQF
13,TRBJ2-7,TRBV5-1,ASSLKGGGFYEQY
13,TRBJ2-1,TRBV3-1/TRBV3-2,ASSLTSGNPNEQF
12,TRBJ2-5,TRBV18,ASSPPRSQETQY
12,TRBJ2-7,TRBV19,ASSRGGDRLGQY
17,TRBJ2-1,TRBV27,ASSFTGASAGFSYNEQF
14,TRBJ2-7,TRBV4-3,ASSQDLLAATYEQY
16,TRBJ1-5,TRBV4-2,ASSQFAGGANLNQPQH
11,TRBJ2-7,TRBV7-6,ASSGPGAYEQY
12,TRBJ1-2,TRBV6-5,ASSYNTGGVGYT
13,TRBJ1-1,TRBV6-1,ASSERAGRSTEAF
15,TRBJ2-1,TRBV16,ASSQTSGGGLYNEQF
12,TRBJ2-7,TRBV7-7,ASSLSPRQYEQY
13,TRBJ2-3,TRBV27,ASSFVAEPTDTQY
12,TRBJ2-1,TRBV19,ASSPSGGRDEQF
12,TRBJ1-5,TRBV19,ASNQGLGNQPQH
10,TRBJ2-1,TRBV12-3/TRBV12-4,ASSLGGNEQF
15,TRBJ2-1,TRBV7-3,ASSLSTGESSYNEQF
13,TRBJ2-7,TRBV4-3,ASSQAGTGPYEQY
12,TRBJ2-7,TRBV7-2,ASSPGTGAREQY
11,TRBJ2-1,TRBV24-1,ATSDAGPNEQF
14,TRBJ1-1,TRBV15,ATEQGSEIPNTEAF
11,TRBJ2-1,TRBV3-1/TRBV3-2,ASSQAPVDEQF
15,TRBJ2-7,TRBV19,ASSIDLMTSGTYEQY
13,TRBJ2-7,TRBV4-1,ASSQGDGGAYEQY
12,TRBJ1-1,TRBV11-2,ASSPDVGGTEAF
14,TRBJ1-3,TRBV2,ASSEDSTAVGNTIY
18,TRBJ2-3,TRBV9,ASSVGFSSGLSLRTDTQY
11,TRBJ2-7,TRBV27,ASSFGTANEQY
11,TRBJ2-7,TRBV27,ASSPGQAYEQY
16,TRBJ2-1,TRBV30,AWTFPGLAGGPYNEQF
15,TRBJ2-5,TRBV7-9,ASSPLGGARAQETQY
14,TRBJ1-1,TRBV6-5,ASSYSFGTLNTEAF
14,TRBJ2-3,TRBV19,ASSPWTSGILDTQY
12,TRBJ2-7,TRBV7-9,ASSLLQDSHEQY
10,TRBJ1-5,TRBV19,ASSAHNQPQH
15,TRBJ2-7,TRBV4-1,ASSQGVGLAAPYEQY
13,TRBJ2-3,TRBV29-1,SHVGRGLRTDTQY